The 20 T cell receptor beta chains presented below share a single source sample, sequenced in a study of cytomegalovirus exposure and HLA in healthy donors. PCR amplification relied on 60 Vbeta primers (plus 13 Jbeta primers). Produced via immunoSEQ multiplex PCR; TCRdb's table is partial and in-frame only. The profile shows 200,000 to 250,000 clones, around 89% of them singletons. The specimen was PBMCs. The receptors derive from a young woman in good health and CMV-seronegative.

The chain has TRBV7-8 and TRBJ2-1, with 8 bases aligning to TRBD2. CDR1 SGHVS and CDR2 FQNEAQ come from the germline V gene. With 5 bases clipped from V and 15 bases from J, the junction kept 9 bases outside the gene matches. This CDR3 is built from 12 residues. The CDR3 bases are TGTGCCAGCAGCGAAGCTCGGACTAGCTTGTTCTTC. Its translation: CASSEARTSLFF.

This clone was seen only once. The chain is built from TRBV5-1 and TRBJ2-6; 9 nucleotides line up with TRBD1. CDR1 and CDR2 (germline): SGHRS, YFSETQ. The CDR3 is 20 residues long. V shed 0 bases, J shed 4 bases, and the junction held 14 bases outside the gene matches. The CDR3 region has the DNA TGCGCCAGCAGCTTGGATCCCGAAACAGGGGGCATACCCGGGGCCAACGTCCTGACTTTC. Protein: CASSLDPETGGIPGANVLTF.

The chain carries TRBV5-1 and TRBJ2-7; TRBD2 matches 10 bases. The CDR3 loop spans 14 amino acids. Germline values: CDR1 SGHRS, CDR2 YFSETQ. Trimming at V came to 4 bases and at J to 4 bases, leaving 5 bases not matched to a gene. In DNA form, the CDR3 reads TGCGCCAGCAGCGGACCTAGCGGGAGTTACGAGCAGTACTTC. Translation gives CASSGPSGSYEQYF.

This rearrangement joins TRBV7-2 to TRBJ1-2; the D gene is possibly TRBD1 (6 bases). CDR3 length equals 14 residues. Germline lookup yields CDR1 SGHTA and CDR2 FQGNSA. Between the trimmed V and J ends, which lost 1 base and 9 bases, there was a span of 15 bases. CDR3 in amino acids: CASSLEGRGGRYTF. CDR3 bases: TGTGCCAGCAGCTTAGAGGGCAGGGGTGGGCGCTACACCTTC.

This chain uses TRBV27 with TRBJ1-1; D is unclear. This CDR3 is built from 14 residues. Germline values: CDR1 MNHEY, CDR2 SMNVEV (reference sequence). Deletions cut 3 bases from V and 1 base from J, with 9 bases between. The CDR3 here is CASSFSGWNTEAFF. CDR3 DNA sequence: TGTGCCAGCAGTTTCTCAGGTTGGAACACTGAAGCTTTCTTT.

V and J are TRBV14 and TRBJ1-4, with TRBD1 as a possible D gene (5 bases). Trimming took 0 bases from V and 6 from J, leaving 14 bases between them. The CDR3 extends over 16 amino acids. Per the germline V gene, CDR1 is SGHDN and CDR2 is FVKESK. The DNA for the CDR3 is TGTGCCAGCAGCCAAGATCCAGGGAGGAGTTATGAAAAACTGTTTTTT. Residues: CASSQDPGRSYEKLFF.

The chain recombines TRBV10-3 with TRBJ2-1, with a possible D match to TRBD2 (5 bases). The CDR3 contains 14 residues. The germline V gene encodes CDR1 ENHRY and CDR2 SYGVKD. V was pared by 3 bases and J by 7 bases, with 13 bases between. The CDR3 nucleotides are TGTGCCATCAGTGACCCTCGGGGAAAAAATGAGCAGTTCTTC. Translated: CAISDPRGKNEQFF.

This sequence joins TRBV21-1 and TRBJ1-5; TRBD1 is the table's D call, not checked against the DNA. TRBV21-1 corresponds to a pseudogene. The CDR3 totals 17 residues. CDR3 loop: CASSSRDPDRWDQPQHF. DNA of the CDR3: TGTGCCAGCAGCTCCCGGGATCCGGACAGGTGGGATCAGCCCCAGCATTTT.

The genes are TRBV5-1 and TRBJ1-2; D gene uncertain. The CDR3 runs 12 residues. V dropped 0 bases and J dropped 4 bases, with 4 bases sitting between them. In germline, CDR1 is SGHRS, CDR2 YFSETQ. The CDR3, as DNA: TGCGCCAGCAGCTTGGACATCTATGGCTACACCTTC. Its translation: CASSLDIYGYTF.

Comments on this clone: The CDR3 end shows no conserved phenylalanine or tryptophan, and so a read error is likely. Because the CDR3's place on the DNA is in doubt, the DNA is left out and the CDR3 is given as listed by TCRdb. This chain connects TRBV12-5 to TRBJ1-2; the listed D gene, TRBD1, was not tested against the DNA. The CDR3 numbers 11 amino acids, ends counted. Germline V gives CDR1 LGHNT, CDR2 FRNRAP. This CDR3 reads CASVCGDSRRS.

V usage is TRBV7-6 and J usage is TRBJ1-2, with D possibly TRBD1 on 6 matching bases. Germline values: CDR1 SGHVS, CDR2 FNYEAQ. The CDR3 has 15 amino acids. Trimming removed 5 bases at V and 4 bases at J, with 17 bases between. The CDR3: CASSNPPGASYGYTF. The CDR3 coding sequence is TGTGCCAGCAGCAACCCGCCAGGGGCCTCCTATGGCTACACCTTC.

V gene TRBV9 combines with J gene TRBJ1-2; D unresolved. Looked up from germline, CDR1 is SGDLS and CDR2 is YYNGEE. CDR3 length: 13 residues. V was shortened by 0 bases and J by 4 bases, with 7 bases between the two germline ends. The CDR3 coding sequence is TGTGCCAGCAGCGTAGCCACAACCTATGGCTACACCTTC. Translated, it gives CASSVATTYGYTF.

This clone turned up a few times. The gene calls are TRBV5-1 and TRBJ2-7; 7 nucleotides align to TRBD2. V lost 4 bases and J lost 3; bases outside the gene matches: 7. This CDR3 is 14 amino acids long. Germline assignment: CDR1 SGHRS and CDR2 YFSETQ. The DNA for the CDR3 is TGCGCCAGCAGCATGGGGGGGGACGGCTACGAGCAGTACTTC. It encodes CASSMGGDGYEQYF.

The CDR3 protein is CSGKGLAGGHTGELFF. Here the CDR3 DNA reads TGCAGCGGAAAGGGACTAGCGGGAGGACACACCGGGGAGCTGTTTTTT. This chain uses TRBV29-1 with TRBJ2-2; 15 bases line up with TRBD2. The CDR3 runs to 16 residues. The germline CDR1 and CDR2 sequences are SQVTM and ANQGSEA. After removal of 7 bases from V and 3 bases from J, the junction contained 6 bases not matched to a gene.

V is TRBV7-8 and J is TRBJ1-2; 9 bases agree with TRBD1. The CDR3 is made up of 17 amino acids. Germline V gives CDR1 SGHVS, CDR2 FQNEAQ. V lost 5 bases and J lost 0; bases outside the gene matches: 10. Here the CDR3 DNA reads TGTGCCAGCAGCCCAGGGACAGGGCCCTTCACTAACTATGGCTACACCTTC. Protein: CASSPGTGPFTNYGYTF. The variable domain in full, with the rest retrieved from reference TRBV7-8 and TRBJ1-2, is GAGVSQSPRYKVAKRGQDVALRCDPISGHVSLFWYQQALGQGPEFLTYFQNEAQLDKSGLPSDRFFAERPEGSVSTLKIQRTQQEDSAVYLCASSPGTGPFTNYGYTFGSGTRLTVV.

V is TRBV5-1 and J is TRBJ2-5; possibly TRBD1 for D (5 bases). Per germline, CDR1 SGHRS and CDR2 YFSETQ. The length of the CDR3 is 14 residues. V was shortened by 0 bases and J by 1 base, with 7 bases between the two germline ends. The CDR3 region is CASSLVDSQETQYF. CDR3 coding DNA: TGCGCCAGCAGCTTGGTAGACAGCCAAGAGACCCAGTACTTC.

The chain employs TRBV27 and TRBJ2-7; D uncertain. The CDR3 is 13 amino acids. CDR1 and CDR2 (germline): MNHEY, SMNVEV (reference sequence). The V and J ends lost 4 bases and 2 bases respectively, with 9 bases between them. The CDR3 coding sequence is TGTGCCAGCAGTTCAACTTCCGCCTACGAGCAGTACTTC. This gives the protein CASSSTSAYEQYF.

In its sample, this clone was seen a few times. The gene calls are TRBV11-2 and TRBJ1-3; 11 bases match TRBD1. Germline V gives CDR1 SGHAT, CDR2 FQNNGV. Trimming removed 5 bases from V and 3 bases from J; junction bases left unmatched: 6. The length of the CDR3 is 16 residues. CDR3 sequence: CASSPRTGGSGNTIYF. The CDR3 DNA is TGTGCCAGCAGCCCCCGGACAGGGGGCAGTGGAAACACCATATATTTT.

The CDR3 spells CASRVGASYEQYF. CDR3 bases: TGTGCCAGCAGGGTGGGGGCCTCCTACGAGCAGTACTTC. The genes are TRBV6-1 and TRBJ2-7, with TRBD1 as a possible D gene (6 bases). This CDR3 is built from 13 residues. Deletions cut 6 bases from V and 0 bases from J, with 9 bases between. Germline V CDR1 and CDR2: MNHNS, SASEGT.

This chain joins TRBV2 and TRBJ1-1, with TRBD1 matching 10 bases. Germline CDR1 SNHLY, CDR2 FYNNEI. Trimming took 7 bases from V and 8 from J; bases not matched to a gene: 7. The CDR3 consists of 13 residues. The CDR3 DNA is TGTGCCAGCAATGGACAGGGGGTCGACGAAGCTTTCTTT. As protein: CASNGQGVDEAFF.